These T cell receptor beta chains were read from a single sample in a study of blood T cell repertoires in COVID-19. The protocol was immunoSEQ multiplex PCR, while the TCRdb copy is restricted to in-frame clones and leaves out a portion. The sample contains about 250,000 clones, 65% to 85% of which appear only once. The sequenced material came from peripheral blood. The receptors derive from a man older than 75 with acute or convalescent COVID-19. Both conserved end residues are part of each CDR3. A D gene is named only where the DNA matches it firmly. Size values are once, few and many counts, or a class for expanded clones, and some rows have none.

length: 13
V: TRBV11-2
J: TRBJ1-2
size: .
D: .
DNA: TGTGCCAGCAGACTTTGGGGGGACGGGGGCTACACCTTC
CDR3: CASRLWGDGGYTF

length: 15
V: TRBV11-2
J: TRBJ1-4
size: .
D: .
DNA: TGTGCCAGCAGCTTAGGTTGGGAGCCTAATGAAAAACTGTTTTTT
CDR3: CASSLGWEPNEKLFF

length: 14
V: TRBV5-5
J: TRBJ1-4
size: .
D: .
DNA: TGTGCCAGCAGCTTGGAAGGGGCTAATGAAAAACTGTTTTTT
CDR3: CASSLEGANEKLFF

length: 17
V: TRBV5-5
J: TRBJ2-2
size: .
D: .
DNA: TGTGCCAGCAGCCGACAGGTGAGCTCCCAAAACACCGGGGAGCTGTTTTTT
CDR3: CASSRQVSSQNTGELFF

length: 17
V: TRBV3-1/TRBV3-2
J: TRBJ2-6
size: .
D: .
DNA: TGTGCCTCAACCAGGGGCGTCCAATTCTCTGGGGCCAACGTCCTGACTTTC
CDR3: CASTRGVQFSGANVLTF

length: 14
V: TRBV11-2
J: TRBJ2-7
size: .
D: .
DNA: TGTGCCAGCAGCTTAGGTATTTCCTCCTACGAGCAGTACTTC
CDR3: CASSLGISSYEQYF

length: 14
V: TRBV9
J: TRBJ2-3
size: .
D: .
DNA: TGTGCCAGCAGCGTAGCAGGGGAAACAGATACGCAGTATTTT
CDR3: CASSVAGETDTQYF

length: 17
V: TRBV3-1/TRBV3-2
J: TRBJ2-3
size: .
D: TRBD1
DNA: TGTGCCAGCAGCCGGGACAGGGTTTTTGTTGGCACAGATACGCAGTATTTT
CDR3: CASSRDRVFVGTDTQYF

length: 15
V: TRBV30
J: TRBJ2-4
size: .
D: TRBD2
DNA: TGTGCCTGGAGTGTGGGCGGGGGGCCAGGGAACATTCAGTACTTC
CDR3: CAWSVGGGPGNIQYF

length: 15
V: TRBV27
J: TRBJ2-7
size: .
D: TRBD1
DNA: TGTGCCAGCAGTTTCCGGGACAGGGTTCCCTACGAGCAGTACTTC
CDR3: CASSFRDRVPYEQYF

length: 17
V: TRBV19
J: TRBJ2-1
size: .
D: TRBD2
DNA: TGTGCCAGTAGTCCAGGGGAGGAGCGGGGGGGCTCCGGTGAGCAGTTCTTC
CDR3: CASSPGEERGGSGEQFF

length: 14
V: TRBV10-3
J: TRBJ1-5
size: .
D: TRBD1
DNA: TGTGCCATCAGTCGGGACAGCGGCAATCAGCCCCAGCATTTT
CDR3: CAISRDSGNQPQHF

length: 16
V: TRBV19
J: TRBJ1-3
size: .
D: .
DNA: TGTGCCAGCTCCACAATGCGTGGGAGCCCAGGAAACACCATATATTTT
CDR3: CASSTMRGSPGNTIYF

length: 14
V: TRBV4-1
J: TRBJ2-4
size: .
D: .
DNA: TGCGCCAGCAGCCAGGCTGTGGCGAGGGACATTCAGTACTTC
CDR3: CASSQAVARDIQYF

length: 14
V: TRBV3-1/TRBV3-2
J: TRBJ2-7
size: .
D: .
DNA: TGTGCCAGCAGCCAGGATAGTGCCCCGGGCGAGCAGTACTTC
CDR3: CASSQDSAPGEQYF

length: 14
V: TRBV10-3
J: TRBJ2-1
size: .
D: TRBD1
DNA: TGTGCCATCAGTGCCGGACAGGGAGGCACTGAGCAGTTCTTC
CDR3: CAISAGQGGTEQFF

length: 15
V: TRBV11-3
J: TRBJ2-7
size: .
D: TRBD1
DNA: TGTGCCAGCAGCCCCCGGACAGGGCCTAACTACGAGCAGTACTTC
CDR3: CASSPRTGPNYEQYF

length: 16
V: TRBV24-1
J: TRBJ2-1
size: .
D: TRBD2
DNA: TGTGCCACCAGTGATTTCGGCGGGAGGGCCGGAGATGAGCAGTTCTTC
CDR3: CATSDFGGRAGDEQFF

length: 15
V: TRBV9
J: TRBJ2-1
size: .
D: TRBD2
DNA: TGTGCCAGCAGCTGGACTAGCGGGGGGAACAATGAGCAGTTCTTC
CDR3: CASSWTSGGNNEQFF

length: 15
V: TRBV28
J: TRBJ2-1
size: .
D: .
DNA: TGTGCCAGCTCTTATCGAGGCAACCACAACAATGAGCAGTTCTTC
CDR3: CASSYRGNHNNEQFF

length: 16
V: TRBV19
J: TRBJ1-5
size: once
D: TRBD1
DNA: TGTGCCAGTAGTATCGGGACAGGGTCCTTAAATCAGCCCCAGCATTTT
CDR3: CASSIGTGSLNQPQHF

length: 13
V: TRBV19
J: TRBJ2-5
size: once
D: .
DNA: TGTGCCAGTAGTCCCGGACTATACGAGACCCAGTACTTC
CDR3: CASSPGLYETQYF

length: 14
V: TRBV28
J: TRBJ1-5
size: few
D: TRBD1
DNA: TGTGCCAGCAACCGCGGACAGGGCCATCAGCCCCAGCATTTT
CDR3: CASNRGQGHQPQHF

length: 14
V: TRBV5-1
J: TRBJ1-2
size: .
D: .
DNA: TGCGCCAGCAGCCCCGGCGGAGGGAAGAATGGCTACACCTTC
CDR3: CASSPGGGKNGYTF

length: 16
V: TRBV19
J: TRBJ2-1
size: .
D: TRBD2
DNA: TGTGCCAGTAGTCGGACTAGCGGGGGTCCATACAATGAGCAGTTCTTC
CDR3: CASSRTSGGPYNEQFF

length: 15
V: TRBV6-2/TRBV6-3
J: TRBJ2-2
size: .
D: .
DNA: TGTGCCAGCAGTTACTCGAGCCCTCTTGTCGGGGAGCTGTTTTTT
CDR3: CASSYSSPLVGELFF

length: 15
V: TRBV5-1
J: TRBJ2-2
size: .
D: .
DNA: TGCGCCAGCAGCTTGGCAGGTATGCCGACCGGGGAGCTGTTTTTT
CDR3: CASSLAGMPTGELFF

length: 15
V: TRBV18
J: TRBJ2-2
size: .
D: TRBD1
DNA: TGTGCCAGCTCACGCGGGACAGGGCGGTCCGGGGAGCTGTTTTTT
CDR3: CASSRGTGRSGELFF

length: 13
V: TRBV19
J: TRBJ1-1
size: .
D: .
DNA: TGTGCCAGTAGTGGGGCAACGAACACTGAAGCTTTCTTT
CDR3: CASSGATNTEAFF

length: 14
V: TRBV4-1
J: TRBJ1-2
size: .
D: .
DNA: TGCGCCAGCAGCCAAGATCGGCAGGTCTATGGCTACACCTTC
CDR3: CASSQDRQVYGYTF

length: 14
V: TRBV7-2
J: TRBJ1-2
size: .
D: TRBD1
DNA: TGTGCCAGCAGCAGCGACAGGGGACCCTATGGCTACACCTTC
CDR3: CASSSDRGPYGYTF

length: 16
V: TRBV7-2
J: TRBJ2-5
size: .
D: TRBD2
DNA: TGTGCCAGCAGCTTAACTCCGGGGGGAATCCAAGAGACCCAGTACTTC
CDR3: CASSLTPGGIQETQYF

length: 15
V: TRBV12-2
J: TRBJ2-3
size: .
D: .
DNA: TGTGCAAGTCGCTTCCTAGCGACTAGCACAGATACGCAGTATTTT
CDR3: CASRFLATSTDTQYF

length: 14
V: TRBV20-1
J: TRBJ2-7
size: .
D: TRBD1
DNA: TGCAGTGCTAGTTTTTGGGACAGGGGCAACGAGCAGTACTTC
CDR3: CSASFWDRGNEQYF

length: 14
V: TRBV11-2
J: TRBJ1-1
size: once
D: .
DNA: TGTGCCAGCAGCTTAGGAGTACCTCACACTGAAGCTTTCTTT
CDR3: CASSLGVPHTEAFF

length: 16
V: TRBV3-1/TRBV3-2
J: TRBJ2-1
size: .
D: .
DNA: TGTGCCAGCAGCCAAGAAGTGGTCAGCTCCTACAATGAGCAGTTCTTC
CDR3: CASSQEVVSSYNEQFF

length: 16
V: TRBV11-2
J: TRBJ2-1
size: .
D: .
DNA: TGTGCCAGCAGCTTAGTTGACGGGAGCTCCTACAATGAGCAGTTCTTC
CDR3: CASSLVDGSSYNEQFF

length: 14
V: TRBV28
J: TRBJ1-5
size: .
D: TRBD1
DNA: TGTGCCAGCAATACAGGGGCAGACGTTCAGCCCCAGCATTTT
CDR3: CASNTGADVQPQHF

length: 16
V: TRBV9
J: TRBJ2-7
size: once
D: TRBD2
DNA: TGTGCCAGCAGCGTTAGTATAGCGGGAGACTACTACGAGCAGTACTTC
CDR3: CASSVSIAGDYYEQYF

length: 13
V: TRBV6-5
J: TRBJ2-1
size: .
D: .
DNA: TGTGCCAGCAAATACAGGGTGAACAATGAGCAGTTCTTC
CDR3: CASKYRVNNEQFF

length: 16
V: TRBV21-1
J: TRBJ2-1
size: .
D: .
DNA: TGTGCCAGCAGCAAAGGGACGGGAGGAACCTACAATGAGCAGTTCTTC
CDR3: CASSKGTGGTYNEQFF

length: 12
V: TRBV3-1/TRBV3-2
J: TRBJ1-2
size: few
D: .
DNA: TGTGCCAGCAGCCGAGGAGACGGGGGCTACACCTTC
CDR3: CASSRGDGGYTF

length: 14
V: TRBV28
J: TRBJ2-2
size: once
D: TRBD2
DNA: TGTGCCATCATTAGCGGGAGTAACCCCGGGGAGCTGTTTTTT
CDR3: CAIISGSNPGELFF

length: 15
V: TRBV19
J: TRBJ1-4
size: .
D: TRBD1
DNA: TGTGCCAGTAGTGCCGGGACAGGGGGCGCGGGAAAACTGTTTTTT
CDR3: CASSAGTGGAGKLFF

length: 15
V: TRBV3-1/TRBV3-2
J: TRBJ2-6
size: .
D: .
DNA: TGTGCCAGCAGCCCTCCCAGGTCTGGGGCCAACGTCCTGACTTTC
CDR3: CASSPPRSGANVLTF

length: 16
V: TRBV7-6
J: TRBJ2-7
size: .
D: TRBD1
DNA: TGTGCCAGCAGCGCTGGGACAGGCGGAGGCTCCTACGAGCAGTACTTC
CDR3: CASSAGTGGGSYEQYF

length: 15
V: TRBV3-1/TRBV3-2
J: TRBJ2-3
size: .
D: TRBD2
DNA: TGTGCCAGCAGACCTCTAGCGGGGAGTGGAGATACGCAGTATTTT
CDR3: CASRPLAGSGDTQYF

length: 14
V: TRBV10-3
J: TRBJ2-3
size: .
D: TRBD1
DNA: TGTGCCGCCAACAGAGACAGGGACACAGATACGCAGTATTTT
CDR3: CAANRDRDTDTQYF

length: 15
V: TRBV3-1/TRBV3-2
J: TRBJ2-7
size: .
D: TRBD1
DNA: TGTGCCAGCAGCGCTCGGGACAGGTCCTCCTACGAGCAGTACTTC
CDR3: CASSARDRSSYEQYF

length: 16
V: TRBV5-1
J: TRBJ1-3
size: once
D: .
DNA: TGCGCCAGCAGCTTGGACGGGGTACACTCTGGAAACACCATATATTTT
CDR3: CASSLDGVHSGNTIYF

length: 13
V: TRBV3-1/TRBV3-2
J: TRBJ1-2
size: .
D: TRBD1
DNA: TGTGCCAGCAGCCACTTCAGGGGGAATGGCTACACCTTC
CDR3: CASSHFRGNGYTF

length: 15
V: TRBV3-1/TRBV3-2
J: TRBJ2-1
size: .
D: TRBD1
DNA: TGTGCCAGCAGCCAAGCAGGGGGCAGGAATAATGAGCAGTTCTTC
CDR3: CASSQAGGRNNEQFF

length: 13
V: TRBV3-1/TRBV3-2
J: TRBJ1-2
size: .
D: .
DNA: TGTGCCAGCAGCCTTGGGGGGTCCTATGGCTACACCTTC
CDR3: CASSLGGSYGYTF

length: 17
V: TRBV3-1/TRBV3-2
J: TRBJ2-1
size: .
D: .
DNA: TGTGCCAGCAGACTATCCGCGGCCACGGTACAAGGATATGAGCAGTTCTTC
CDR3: CASRLSAATVQGYEQFF

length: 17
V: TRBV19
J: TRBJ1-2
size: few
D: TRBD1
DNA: TGTGCCAGTAGTATAGATACCGAGACAGGGATCGTCTATGGCTACACCTTC
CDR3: CASSIDTETGIVYGYTF

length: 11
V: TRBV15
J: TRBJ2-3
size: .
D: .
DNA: TGTGCCACCAGCACAGGTTATACGCAGTATTTT
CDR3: CATSTGYTQYF